This TCR beta chain is from a study of PD-1 blockade in classical Hodgkin lymphoma. General study findings and limits: Whatever underlies the repertoire differences (possibly disease activity or prior therapy) remains undefined.

The protocol was immunoSEQ multiplex PCR, while the TCRdb copy is restricted to in-frame clones and leaves out a portion. The sample includes around 23,000 clones, approximately 92% seen only once; the top ten take around 0.25%. The table lists this clone with a count of one. The antigen remains undetermined. Regarding time point: newly diagnosed, previously untreated cHL patient sample. Thawed PBMCs were the source of CD4+ T cells, purified by magnetic negative selection. The CDR3 contains 13 residues. Germline CDR1 is MNHEY and CDR2 is SVGAGI. V lost 10 bases and J lost 3, with 15 bases in between. Sequenced sample: CD4+ T cells from blood. The chain recombines TRBV6-5 with TRBJ1-2; maybe TRBD1 (5 bases). The receptor was isolated from a human donor with classical Hodgkin lymphoma. This CDR3 is CAIRRGGYYGYTF. The CDR3 DNA follows: TGTGCCATCCGAAGGGGCGGGTACTATGGCTACACCTTC.